This T cell receptor beta chain appears in the sequencing data of a study of T cell responses to AZD1222 COVID-19 vaccine. The length of the CDR3 is 13 residues. V was trimmed by 3 bases and J by 2 bases, leaving 7 bases between them. The method was immunoSEQ multiplex PCR; TCRdb's version includes in-frame clones alone and lacks a portion of them. The data show some 90,000 clones, roughly 88% seen once. The receptor was derived from an adult in good health. The specimen was peripheral blood, collected on day 0 of AZD1222 vaccination. This chain joins TRBV12-3 or TRBV12-4 and TRBJ1-1; unclear D gene. The CDR3 loop reads CASSFADNTEAFF. DNA of the CDR3: TGTGCCAGCAGTTTCGCGGACAACACTGAAGCTTTCTTT.